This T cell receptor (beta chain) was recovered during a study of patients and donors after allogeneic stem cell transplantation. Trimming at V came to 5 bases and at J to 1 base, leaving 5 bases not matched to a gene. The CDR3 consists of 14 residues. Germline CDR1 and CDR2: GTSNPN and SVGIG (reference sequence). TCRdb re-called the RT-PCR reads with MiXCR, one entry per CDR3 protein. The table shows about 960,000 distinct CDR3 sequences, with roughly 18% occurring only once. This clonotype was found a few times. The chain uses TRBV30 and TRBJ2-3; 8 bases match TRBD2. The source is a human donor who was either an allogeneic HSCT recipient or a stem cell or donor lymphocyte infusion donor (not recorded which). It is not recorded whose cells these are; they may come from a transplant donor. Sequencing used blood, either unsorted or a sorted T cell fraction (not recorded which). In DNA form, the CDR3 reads TGTGCCTGGGGGCTAGCGGGCGGCACAGATACGCAGTATTTT. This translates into CAWGLAGGTDTQYF. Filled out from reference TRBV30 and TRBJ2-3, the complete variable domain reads SQTIHQWPATLVQPVGSPLSLECTVEGTSNPNLYWYRQAAGRGLQLLFYSVGIGQISSEVPQNLSASRPQDRQFILSSKKLLLSDSGFYLCAWGLAGGTDTQYFGPGTRLTVL.